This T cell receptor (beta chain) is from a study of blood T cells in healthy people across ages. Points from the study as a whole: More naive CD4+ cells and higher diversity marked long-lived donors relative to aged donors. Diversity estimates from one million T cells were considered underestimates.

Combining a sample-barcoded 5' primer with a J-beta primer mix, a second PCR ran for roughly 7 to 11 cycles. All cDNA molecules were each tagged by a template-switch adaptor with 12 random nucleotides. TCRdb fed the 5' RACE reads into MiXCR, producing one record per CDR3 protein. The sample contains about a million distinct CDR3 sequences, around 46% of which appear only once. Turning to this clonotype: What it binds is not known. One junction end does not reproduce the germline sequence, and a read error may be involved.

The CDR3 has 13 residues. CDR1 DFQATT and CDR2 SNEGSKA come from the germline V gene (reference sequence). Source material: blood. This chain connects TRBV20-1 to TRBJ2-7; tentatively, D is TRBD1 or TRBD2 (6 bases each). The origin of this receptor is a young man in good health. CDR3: CSALGGDKYVQYF. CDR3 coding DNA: TGCAGTGCTCTCGGCGGGGACAAATACGTGCAGTACTTC.